This TCR beta chain derives from a study of PD-L1 blockade in urothelial cancer. The wider study: Median T cell yield per blood sample was around 130,000 cells.

Germline V CDR1 and CDR2: LNHDA, SQIVND (reference sequence). The CDR3 has 13 amino acids. Losses at the gene ends were 6 bases for V and 8 bases for J; bases not matched to a gene: 7. This sample's time point: peripheral blood 6 weeks after treatment start. Patients were living with locally advanced or metastatic urothelial carcinoma. Sample numbers ranged from 1 to 8 per patient, encompassing pretreatment and on-treatment collections. Measured with immunoSEQ multiplex PCR; TCRdb has only the in-frame clones, and not every one. The sample yields approximately 110,000 clones, approximately 89% seen once.

The chain links TRBV19 to TRBJ2-4; 7 nucleotides line up with TRBD1. The sequencing here drew on PBMCs, taken around atezolizumab (anti-PD-L1) treatment. This TCR was sampled from a man aged 55 to 70 with urothelial cancer. Here the CDR3 reads CASSKTGSDIQYF. In DNA, the CDR3 is TGTGCCAGTAGCAAGACAGGGAGTGACATTCAGTACTTC.